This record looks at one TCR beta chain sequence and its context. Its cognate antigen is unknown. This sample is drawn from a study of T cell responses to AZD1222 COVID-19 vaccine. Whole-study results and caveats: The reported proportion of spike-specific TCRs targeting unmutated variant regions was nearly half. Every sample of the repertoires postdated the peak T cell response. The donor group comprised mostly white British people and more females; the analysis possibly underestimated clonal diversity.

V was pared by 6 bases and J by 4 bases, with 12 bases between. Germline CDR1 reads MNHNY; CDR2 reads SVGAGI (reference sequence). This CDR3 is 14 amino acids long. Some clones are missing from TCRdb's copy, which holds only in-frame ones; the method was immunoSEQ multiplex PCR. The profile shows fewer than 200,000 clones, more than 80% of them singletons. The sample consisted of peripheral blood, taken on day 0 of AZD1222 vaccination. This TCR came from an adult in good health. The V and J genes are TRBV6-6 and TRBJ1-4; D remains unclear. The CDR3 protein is CASRDPARNEKLFF. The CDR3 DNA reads TGTGCCAGCAGGGACCCAGCCCGTAATGAAAAACTGTTTTTT.